The next 19 T cell receptor beta chains were all read from a single sample in a study of blood T cell repertoires in COVID-19. Some clones are missing from TCRdb's copy, which holds only in-frame ones; the method was immunoSEQ multiplex PCR. The sample records about 200,000 clones, around 80% being singletons. Sequencing was done on a sample of peripheral blood. These receptors were collected from a woman aged 45-65 years with acute or convalescent COVID-19.

The J gene is TRBJ2-1, the V gene TRBV10-3; TRBD2 aligns across 7 bases. Germline CDR1 is ENHRY and CDR2 is SYGVKD. V was clipped by 1 base and J by 6 bases; unmatched bases: 6. The CDR3 sequence is 15 residues long. The DNA of the CDR3 is TGTGCCATCAGTGAGTACGGGAGGACTCGCAATGAGCAGTTCTTC. Translating gives CAISEYGRTRNEQFF.

V usage is TRBV7-2 and J usage is TRBJ2-7; TRBD1 agrees at 7 bases. This CDR3 is built from 16 residues. The V gene end was trimmed by 5 bases and the J gene end by 7 bases; junction bases not matched to a gene: 17. Germline loops: CDR1 SGHTA, CDR2 FQGNSA. CDR3 in DNA: TGTGCCAGCAGCGATCGGACAGGACCGCCATCAGGGGAGCAGTACTTC. Its translation is CASSDRTGPPSGEQYF.

This clone has just a few counts. The chain uses TRBV30 and TRBJ1-3; D is perhaps TRBD1 (6 bases). CDR1 GTSNPN and CDR2 SVGIG come from the germline V gene (reference sequence). CDR3 length: 15 amino acids. V gave up 1 base and J gave up 4 bases, with 14 bases separating them. For the CDR3, the DNA is TGTGCCTGGAGTGGCCGGGGGGCGTCGGGAAACACCATATATTTT. This translates into CAWSGRGASGNTIYF.

The chain carries TRBV2 and TRBJ1-1; 8 nucleotides line up with TRBD1. This CDR3 has 13 residues. Germline lookup yields CDR1 SNHLY and CDR2 FYNNEI. V shed 9 bases, J shed 3 bases, and the junction held 6 bases outside the gene matches. For the CDR3, the DNA is TGTGCCAGTGGTGGACAGGGTTACACTGAAGCTTTCTTT. It yields the protein CASGGQGYTEAFF.

This chain links TRBV9 with TRBJ1-5; D perhaps matches TRBD1 (5 bases). The germline gives CDR1 SGDLS, CDR2 YYNGEE. The V and J ends lost 2 bases and 7 bases respectively, with 13 bases between them. The CDR3 contains 14 residues. CDR3 residues: CASSVGGDRQPQHF. CDR3 in DNA: TGTGCCAGCAGCGTGGGAGGAGACAGACAGCCCCAGCATTTT.

The J gene is TRBJ1-3, the V gene TRBV6-6, with a weak D call TRBD1 (6 bases). Between the trimmed V and J ends, which lost 6 bases and 0 bases, there was a span of 12 bases. Germline V CDR1 and CDR2: MNHNY, SVGAGI (reference sequence). CDR3 length: 15 amino acids. The CDR3 loop is CASRPGQPSGNTIYF. CDR3 bases: TGTGCCAGCAGACCTGGACAGCCCTCTGGAAACACCATATATTTT.

The chain is built from TRBV4-1 and TRBJ1-4, with 9 bases matching TRBD1. The CDR3 has 16 residues. Germline V gene data show CDR1 as MGHRA and CDR2 as YSYEKL. Trimming removed 0 bases from V and 8 bases from J; junction bases left unmatched: 7. The CDR3 nucleotides read TGCGCCAGCAGCCAAGAGTACAGGGGGCAGGAAGAAAAACTGTTTTTT. It is translated as CASSQEYRGQEEKLFF.

CDR3 DNA: TGTGCCAGCACGAAGCCTAGCGGGGGCACAGATACGCAGTATTTT. It codes for CASTKPSGGTDTQYF. The V call is TRBV28, the J call TRBJ2-3; 9 bases are shared with TRBD2. The V gene's germline CDR1 is MDHEN and CDR2 SYDVKM. V lost 7 bases to trimming and J lost 1 base; unmatched junction nucleotides: 6. The CDR3 has 15 amino acids.

The V gene is TRBV5-1, the J gene TRBJ2-7; a possible D gene is TRBD2 (6 bases). Between the trimmed V and J ends, which lost 2 bases and 6 bases, there was a span of 15 bases. CDR1 and CDR2 (germline): SGHRS, YFSETQ. This CDR3 spans 14 amino acids. CDR3 amino acids: CASSFDSRGLEQYF. The CDR3 bases are TGCGCCAGCAGCTTTGATTCGCGGGGTCTCGAGCAGTACTTC.

The chain combines TRBV3-1 (or the pseudogene TRBV3-2) with TRBJ2-2; maybe TRBD2 (6 bases). V lost 1 base and J lost 6, with 12 bases in between. Per germline, CDR1 LGHDT and CDR2 YNNKEL (reference sequence). The CDR3 contains 15 residues. DNA of the CDR3: TGTGCCAGCAGCCAAGTCGGGGGAGGTCCCGGGGAGCTGTTTTTT. Translated, it gives CASSQVGGGPGELFF.

The chain links TRBV7-2 to TRBJ2-3; perhaps TRBD2 as D (6 bases). V dropped 5 bases and J dropped 2 bases, with 14 bases sitting between them. Germline V lookup: CDR1 SGHTA, CDR2 FQGNSA. This CDR3 comprises 15 residues. The CDR3 spells CASSDGTPFTDTQYF. CDR3 nucleotide sequence: TGTGCCAGCAGCGACGGGACTCCGTTCACAGATACGCAGTATTTT.

On this clone itself: This sample also contains other DNA sequences that code for the same CDR3. V and J are TRBV15 and TRBJ2-7; 10 bases line up with TRBD2. CDR3 length equals 15 residues. The ends lost 3 bases at V and 2 bases at J; junction bases unmatched: 4. CDR1 LNHNV and CDR2 YYDKDF come from the germline V gene (reference sequence). CDR3 nucleotide sequence: TGTGCCACCAGCAGGGGTAGCGGGGGGACCTACGAGCAGTACTTC. Translated: CATSRGSGGTYEQYF.

The rearrangement uses TRBV28 and TRBJ2-3; possibly TRBD2 for D (7 bases). The germline V gene has CDR1 MDHEN and CDR2 SYDVKM. The CDR3 sequence is 15 residues long. The V end was cut by 6 bases, the J end by 2 bases, with 15 bases between. The CDR3 DNA reads TGTGCCAGCAGGGGGGGGCAGGGGTTCACAGATACGCAGTATTTT. Translating it yields CASRGGQGFTDTQYF.

This clone was recorded a few times. The rearrangement uses TRBV18 and TRBJ1-5, with 9 bases that match TRBD1. Per germline, CDR1 KGHSH and CDR2 LQKENI. V shed 3 bases, J shed 4 bases, and the junction held 7 bases outside the gene matches. This CDR3 is 16 amino acids long. CDR3 DNA: TGTGCCAGCTCACCTACAGGGGGCGGACGGAATCAGCCCCAGCATTTT. This sequence encodes CASSPTGGGRNQPQHF.

The sample holds a few counts of this clone. The chain recombines TRBV9 with TRBJ2-2, with TRBD2 matching over 8 bases. This CDR3 spans 15 amino acids. Losses at the gene ends were 4 bases for V and 1 base for J; bases not matched to a gene: 3. Germline V gene sequence: CDR1 SGDLS, CDR2 YYNGEE. The CDR3 coding sequence is TGTGCCAGCAGCCCCGCGGGGGGGAACACCGGGGAGCTGTTTTTT. It specifies CASSPAGGNTGELFF. Based on the CDR3 plus reference TRBV9 and TRBJ2-2, the full variable domain is DSGVTQTPKHLITATGQRVTLRCSPRSGDLSVYWYQQSLDQGLQFLIQYYNGEERAKGNILERFSAQQFPDLHSELNLSSLELGDSALYFCASSPAGGNTGELFFGEGSRLTVL.

This clone appeared once. The genes are TRBV6-1 and TRBJ1-3; D gene uncertain. The germline V and J ends were trimmed by 1 base and 0 bases, with 13 bases remaining between them. The CDR3 is 17 residues long. Germline V gene data show CDR1 as MNHNS and CDR2 as SASEGT. The CDR3 bases are TGTGCCAGCAGTGAAGAAAGGAGTTTTAGCTCTGGAAACACCATATATTTT. Translated: CASSEERSFSSGNTIYF.

The rearrangement uses TRBV2 and TRBJ2-7, with D perhaps matching TRBD1 (8 bases). V was trimmed by 11 bases and J by 6 bases, leaving 17 bases between them. CDR3 size: 12 residues. Germline V gene sequence: CDR1 SNHLY, CDR2 FYNNEI. The chain's CDR3 is CAWGTGGGEQYF. CDR3 bases: TGTGCCTGGGGGACAGGCGGGGGCGAGCAGTACTTC. Full variable domain (outside the CDR3, taken from reference TRBV2 and TRBJ2-7): EPEVTQTPSHQVTQMGQEVILRCVPISNHLYFYWYRQILGQKVEFLVSFYNNEISEKSEIFDDQFSVERPDGSNFTLKIRSTKLEDSAMYFCAWGTGGGEQYFGPGTRLTVT.

This clone was found a few times. V usage is TRBV11-1 and J usage is TRBJ2-1; TRBD1 is a possible D gene (5 bases). Germline V CDR1 and CDR2: SGHAT, FQDESV (reference sequence). CDR3 size: 14 residues. The V end was cut by 3 bases, the J end by 6 bases, with 12 bases between. The CDR3 here is CASSFQGMSNEQFF. CDR3 DNA: TGTGCCAGCAGCTTCCAGGGAATGAGCAATGAGCAGTTCTTC.

Worth noting for this clone: One junction end does not reproduce the germline sequence, and a read error may be involved. This sequence joins TRBV29-1 and TRBJ1-3; D is perhaps TRBD1 (6 bases). CDR3 length: 12 residues. Germline assignment: CDR1 SQVTM and CDR2 ANQGSEA. CDR3 sequence: CGGRAAGNTIYF. The CDR3 DNA is TGTGGGGGCAGGGCGGCTGGAAACACCATATATTTT.